The 20 T cell receptor beta chains presented below share a single source sample, sequenced in a study of breast tumors, draining lymph nodes, adjacent tissues. TCRdb recomputed calls from the multiplex PCR reads with MiXCR, one row per CDR3 protein. The sample lists 15,000 to 20,000 distinct CDR3 sequences; 60% to 70% were seen once. The specimen was tumor-adjacent breast tissue. All receptors derive from a female donor with breast cancer. Some clones in this sample may be carry-over from other donors' samples.

This clonotype was counted once. The chain is built from TRBV7-2 and TRBJ1-2; D ambiguous. The length of the CDR3 is 13 residues. Trimming removed 5 bases from V and 2 bases from J, with 9 bases in between. The germline CDR1 and CDR2 sequences are SGHTA and FQGNSA. The CDR3 reads CASSKDGNYGYTF. As DNA, the CDR3 is TGTGCCAGCAGCAAGGACGGGAACTATGGCTACACCTTC.

Many counts were recorded for this clonotype. The gene calls are TRBV6-5 and TRBJ2-1; 8 positions agree with TRBD2. V lost 0 bases and J lost 5; bases outside the gene matches: 9. CDR1 and CDR2 (germline): MNHEY, SVGAGI. The CDR3 has 17 residues. CDR3 protein: CASSYSPTSGHDNEQFF. In nucleotides, the CDR3 is TGTGCCAGCAGTTACTCGCCAACTAGCGGACACGACAATGAGCAGTTCTTC.

The chain couples TRBV2 to TRBJ1-2, with a possible D match to TRBD1 (6 bases). V was pared by 7 bases and J by 5 bases, with 17 bases between. The CDR3 runs to 14 residues. CDR1 and CDR2 (germline): SNHLY, FYNNEI. DNA of the CDR3: TGTGCCAGCAAGGGACACCAGAATGGGTATGGCTACACCTTC. Its protein is CASKGHQNGYGYTF.

The chain combines TRBV10-3 with TRBJ1-2; 12 bases map to TRBD1. After removal of 6 bases from V and 7 bases from J, the junction contained 9 bases not matched to a gene. The germline gives CDR1 ENHRY, CDR2 SYGVKD. CDR3 size: 15 residues. CDR3 amino acids: CAISLPGQGALGYTF. In DNA, the CDR3 is TGTGCCATCAGCCTGCCGGGACAGGGGGCACTTGGCTACACCTTC.

V and J are TRBV2 and TRBJ1-2, with 9 bases that match TRBD1. J gave up 4 bases and V 4 bases, and 4 bases lay outside the gene matches. CDR3 size: 14 residues. From germline, CDR1 is SNHLY and CDR2 FYNNEI. The CDR3: CASSVGQGVYGYTF. In DNA form, the CDR3 reads TGTGCCAGCAGTGTGGGACAGGGCGTCTATGGCTACACCTTC. Based on the CDR3 plus reference TRBV2 and TRBJ1-2, the full variable domain is EPEVTQTPSHQVTQMGQEVILRCVPISNHLYFYWYRQILGQKVEFLVSFYNNEISEKSEIFDDQFSVERPDGSNFTLKIRSTKLEDSAMYFCASSVGQGVYGYTFGSGTRLTVV.

The chain joins TRBV10-3 to TRBJ1-5; D unclear. The CDR3 is 17 residues long. The V and J ends lost 0 bases and 6 bases respectively, with 18 bases between them. The V gene's germline CDR1 is ENHRY and CDR2 SYGVKD. The CDR3 region has the DNA TGTGCCATCAGTGAGTCCTGGGAAAAGGGTTCCGGTCAGCCCCAGCATTTT. Amino acids: CAISESWEKGSGQPQHF.

The V call is TRBV7-9, the J call TRBJ2-7; the match to TRBD1 covers 9 bases. J gave up 4 bases and V 7 bases, and 5 bases lay outside the gene matches. The germline gives CDR1 SEHNR, CDR2 FQNEAQ (reference sequence). CDR3 length equals 13 residues. The CDR3 reads CASTGTGLYEQYF. In nucleotides, the CDR3 is TGTGCCAGCACCGGGACAGGGCTTTACGAGCAGTACTTC.

Note on this clonotype: A read error may account for a junction end that differs from germline. The genes are TRBV9 and TRBJ2-2; TRBD1 matches at 9 bases. The V gene's germline CDR1 is SGDLS and CDR2 YYNGEE. The CDR3 extends over 16 amino acids. This CDR3 reads CASTNRQGVNTGALVF. The CDR3 nucleotides read TGTGCCAGCACTAACCGACAGGGGGTAAACACCGGGGCGCTGGTTTTT.

The V and J genes are TRBV7-9 and TRBJ2-3, with D hard to call. Germline lookup yields CDR1 SEHNR and CDR2 FQNEAQ (reference sequence). The CDR3 sequence is 12 residues long. Trimming removed 5 bases at V and 2 bases at J, with 5 bases between. The CDR3 DNA reads as TGTGCCAGCAGCGGCATCACAGATACGCAGTATTTT. It encodes CASSGITDTQYF.

This chain uses TRBV20-1 with TRBJ1-5; 8 bases align to TRBD1. The germline V gene encodes CDR1 DFQATT and CDR2 SNEGSKA (reference sequence). The CDR3 has 13 amino acids. V trimming: 4 bases; J trimming: 7 bases; junction bases outside the gene matches: 6. This CDR3 reads CSATDRGGQPQHF. The CDR3 DNA reads TGCAGTGCTACCGACAGGGGAGGACAGCCCCAGCATTTT.

Sample share makes this clonotype medium-sized (0.01 to 0.1%). This sequence joins TRBV5-1 and TRBJ1-2; 7 nucleotides agree with TRBD1. The V segment lost 3 bases and the J segment 2 bases; nucleotides outside the gene matches: 4. In germline, CDR1 is SGHRS, CDR2 YFSETQ. The CDR3 contains 14 residues. CDR3 in amino acids: CASSSKQGNYGYTF. The CDR3 DNA reads TGCGCCAGCAGCTCGAAACAGGGGAACTATGGCTACACCTTC.

Judged by abundance, this clonotype is medium-sized. The rearrangement links TRBV19 to TRBJ1-5; D uncertain. The CDR3 sequence is 18 residues long. Trimming shortened V by 4 bases and J by 0 bases, and 19 bases separated the two germline ends. Germline values: CDR1 LNHDA, CDR2 SQIVND (reference sequence). The CDR3 DNA is TGTGCCAGTAGTACCCATTTCTCGGAGGAAGGTAGCAATCAGCCCCAGCATTTT. It translates to CASSTHFSEEGSNQPQHF.

This clonotype was seen just once. This sequence joins TRBV20-1 and TRBJ2-7; D possibly corresponds to TRBD1 (6 bases). V was pared by 0 bases and J by 3 bases, with 12 bases between. The CDR3 consists of 14 residues. Germline lookup yields CDR1 DFQATT and CDR2 SNEGSKA (reference sequence). The DNA for the CDR3 is TGCAGTGCTAGAGATCATGGCAGGGGCTACGAGCAGTACTTC. This translates into CSARDHGRGYEQYF.

This clonotype is judged medium-sized. The chain links TRBV9 to TRBJ1-3, with D possibly TRBD1 on 6 matching bases. Germline V CDR1 and CDR2: SGDLS, YYNGEE. CDR3 length: 15 residues. The V end lost 0 bases, the J end lost 4 bases, and 11 bases lay between the germline ends. The CDR3 DNA reads TGTGCCAGCAGCGTAGACAGGGCTAGGGGAAACACCATATATTTT. Protein sequence: CASSVDRARGNTIYF.

This chain connects TRBV20-1 to TRBJ2-5, with 8 positions matching TRBD2. Germline V CDR1 and CDR2: DFQATT, SNEGSKA (reference sequence). Trimming at V came to 3 bases and at J to 3 bases, leaving 6 bases not matched to a gene. This CDR3 is 14 amino acids long. In DNA, the CDR3 is TGCAGTGCTAGCGGGACTAGAAGCAAAGAGACCCAGTACTTC. Residues: CSASGTRSKETQYF.

This clonotype was counted only a few times. The rearrangement uses TRBV12-3 or TRBV12-4 and TRBJ1-2; 7 bases match TRBD1. This CDR3 contains 14 residues. The V segment lost 4 bases and the J segment 4 bases; nucleotides outside the gene matches: 6. CDR3 residues: CASSSGRQGYGYTF. CDR3 nucleotide sequence: TGTGCCAGCAGTTCGGGCCGACAGGGCTATGGCTACACCTTC.

This clonotype was detected many times. The chain links TRBV3-1 to TRBJ2-5; 7 bases fit TRBD2. J lost 1 base, V lost 8 bases, and 7 bases had no gene match. Germline V gene lookup returns CDR1 LGHDT and CDR2 YNNKEL (reference sequence). The CDR3 spans 14 residues. CDR3 region: CASLLGGIQETQYF. CDR3 DNA sequence: TGTGCCAGCCTATTGGGGGGGATCCAAGAGACCCAGTACTTC.

V gene TRBV20-1 combines with J gene TRBJ2-5, with D perhaps matching TRBD2 (5 bases). Germline V gene sequence: CDR1 DFQATT, CDR2 SNEGSKA (reference sequence). V lost 3 bases to trimming and J lost 1 base, with 6 bases between them. The CDR3 length is 12 residues. CDR3 residues: CSARAGQETQYF. In DNA form, the CDR3 reads TGCAGTGCTAGGGCGGGCCAAGAGACCCAGTACTTC.

The V and J genes are TRBV15 and TRBJ2-1, with TRBD2 identical over 11 bases. Germline trimming cut 6 bases from V and 5 bases from J; bases unmatched to any gene: 6. Germline-derived CDR1 and CDR2 are LNHNV and YYDKDF (reference sequence). This CDR3 is built from 15 residues. CDR3 in amino acids: CATREGLAANNEQFF. CDR3 bases: TGTGCCACCAGAGAGGGACTAGCGGCCAACAATGAGCAGTTCTTC.

The rearrangement uses TRBV15 and TRBJ2-3, with 10 bases identical to TRBD2. CDR3 size: 16 residues. V lost 3 bases and J lost 6; bases outside the gene matches: 9. Germline CDR1 reads LNHNV; CDR2 reads YYDKDF (reference sequence). For the CDR3, the DNA is TGTGCCACCAGCAGGCCTAAACCGGGACTAGCGGATACGCAGTATTTT. Its translation: CATSRPKPGLADTQYF.